This is a list of T cell receptor beta chains from one sample in a study of T-cell memory formation after mild COVID-19. One entry per CDR3 protein results from TCRdb running MiXCR on the 5' RACE reads. The sample gives approximately 210,000 distinct CDR3 sequences, around 17% of which show up once; 2.4% is in the top ten. Sequences were obtained from PBMCs or a T cell subset sorted from them (not recorded which). These receptors came from an adult woman who had mild COVID-19 (a few samples of this study predate the infection). Cell type and time point are not known. Each CDR3 is given with its conserved first and last residue. A D gene is named only where the DNA matches it firmly. Expanded clones get a size class; other rows say once, few or many, or leave the size out.

j_call	d_call	v_call	clone_size	cdr3_nt	cdr3_aa
TRBJ2-5	-	TRBV5-6	-	TGTGCCAGCAGTCAAAGTGGTGGGGATGAGACCCAGTACTTC	CASSQSGGDETQYF
TRBJ1-2	-	TRBV18	-	TGTGCCAGCTCACCCTCGGACATACCAAATAGGGGAGGCTACACCTTC	CASSPSDIPNRGGYTF
TRBJ2-3	-	TRBV18	many	TGTGCCAGCTCACCCCTCGGGGATACGCAGTATTTT	CASSPLGDTQYF
TRBJ1-4	-	TRBV6-6	few	TGTGCCAGCAGTTATGGGTCCCGGCCTACAACTAATGAAAAACTGTTTTTT	CASSYGSRPTTNEKLFF
TRBJ2-3	TRBD2	TRBV25-1	-	TGTGCCACCGGACTAGTTCCGCAGTATTTT	CATGLVPQYF
TRBJ2-5	TRBD1	TRBV10-3	few	TGTGCCATCAGGAAACACAGGGGGGAAGAGACCCAGTACTTC	CAIRKHRGEETQYF
TRBJ2-4	TRBD2	TRBV4-2	-	TGTGCCAGCAGTCTCAGTCCCCAACTAGCGGGAAAAGCCAAAAACATTCAGTACTTC	CASSLSPQLAGKAKNIQYF
TRBJ1-1	TRBD1	TRBV5-5	-	TGTGCCAGCAGCTCAGGGACAGGGTCCCCCTCAGCTTTCTTT	CASSSGTGSPSAFF
TRBJ2-2	-	TRBV5-1	-	TGCGCCAGCAGCTTGGCCCCAGGCGCGGTCACCGGGGAGCTGTTTTTT	CASSLAPGAVTGELFF
TRBJ2-6	-	TRBV12-3/TRBV12-4	many	TGTGCCAGCAGACAGAGCTCTGGGGCCAACGTCCTGACTTTC	CASRQSSGANVLTF
TRBJ1-1	-	TRBV5-1	few	TGCGCCAGCAGCTTAACGACTGGATCTGAAGCTTTCTTT	CASSLTTGSEAFF
TRBJ2-5	-	TRBV9	many	TGTGCCAGCAGCGTCCAGACCGGGGACACAGGAGAGACCCAGTACTTC	CASSVQTGDTGETQYF
TRBJ2-1	-	TRBV20-1	few	TGCAGTGCTCCCCGGACTCTTGAGCAGTTCTTC	CSAPRTLEQFF
TRBJ2-2	-	TRBV7-3	few	TGTGCCAGCAGCTTAACTGGGGGGCTGGACACCGGGGAGCTGTTTTTT	CASSLTGGLDTGELFF
TRBJ2-1	-	TRBV13	few	TGTGCCAGCAGCTTACCCTCAACTAGAAATGAGCAGTTCTTC	CASSLPSTRNEQFF
TRBJ1-5	-	TRBV20-1	-	TGCAGTGCTATCCGGGTCCCCGTTACAGGAGGCAATCAGCCCCAGCATTTT	CSAIRVPVTGGNQPQHF
TRBJ1-1	-	TRBV29-1	few	TGCAGCGTTCGAAGGTCGATGAACACTGAAGCTTTCTTT	CSVRRSMNTEAFF
TRBJ1-2	-	TRBV5-1	few	TGCGCCAGCAGCCCGGGACCTGGCAACGGCTACACCTTC	CASSPGPGNGYTF
TRBJ1-1	-	TRBV20-1	-	TGCAGTGCCCGTACCAGGGCGAACACTGAAGCTTTCTTT	CSARTRANTEAFF
TRBJ2-5	-	TRBV27	few	TGTGCCAGCAGTTTATCCGGGACAATAAAAGAGACCCAGTACTTC	CASSLSGTIKETQYF
TRBJ2-7	-	TRBV27	-	TGTGCCAGCAGTTTCTCGGACGGAGGCTCCTACGAGCAGTACTTC	CASSFSDGGSYEQYF
TRBJ1-4	-	TRBV6-5	few	TGTGCCAGCAGTTGGCGGGGCGCCGGTAATGAAAAACTGTTTTTT	CASSWRGAGNEKLFF
TRBJ2-1	-	TRBV2	few	TGTGCCAGCAGTGTTCGGAGGGATGAGCAGTTCTTC	CASSVRRDEQFF
TRBJ1-2	-	TRBV7-9	few	TGTGCCAGCAGCTTAGGAACCGCAGAGTATTATGGCTACACCTTC	CASSLGTAEYYGYTF
TRBJ2-1	TRBD2	TRBV11-3	few	TGTGCCAGCAGCTTGGGACTAGCGGGTCGTAATGAGCAGTTCTTC	CASSLGLAGRNEQFF
TRBJ2-2	TRBD2	TRBV4-1	-	TGCGCCAGCAGCCCCCCGGGGGGAGTTGACACCGGGGAGCTGTTTTTT	CASSPPGGVDTGELFF
TRBJ1-2	-	TRBV3-1	few	TGTGCCAGCAGCTCCCGGGGGCATGGCTACACCTTC	CASSSRGHGYTF
TRBJ2-7	-	TRBV12-3/TRBV12-4	-	TGTGCCAGCAGTTTGGGGGGAGTTGGGCAGTACTTC	CASSLGGVGQYF
TRBJ2-4	TRBD1	TRBV14	-	TGTGCCAGCAGCCCGTTAACTACAGGGGGCCGAAACATTCAGTACTTC	CASSPLTTGGRNIQYF
TRBJ2-7	-	TRBV6-5	-	TGTGCCAGCAGAACGGACAGTATTCCCTACGAGCAGTACTTC	CASRTDSIPYEQYF
TRBJ2-3	TRBD2	TRBV4-1	-	TGCGCCAGCAGCCACGGGACTAGTTTCGATACGCAGTATTTT	CASSHGTSFDTQYF
TRBJ1-2	-	TRBV12-3/TRBV12-4	-	TGTGCCAGCAGTTTAGAGGGTTTTGGCTACACCTTC	CASSLEGFGYTF
TRBJ2-1	-	TRBV7-3	-	TGTGCCAGCAGCTTTTCGGACCACAATGAGCAGTTCTTC	CASSFSDHNEQFF
TRBJ2-3	TRBD1	TRBV20-1	few	TGCAGTGCTAGGCTAGGACAGGGGCGCACAGATACGCAGTATTTT	CSARLGQGRTDTQYF
TRBJ2-1	-	TRBV12-3/TRBV12-4	few	TGTGCCAGCAGTTTTTGGGGTGAGCAGTTCTTC	CASSFWGEQFF
TRBJ2-5	TRBD1	TRBV5-4	-	TGTGCCAGCAGCTTGGGGACAGGGCCTCAAGAGACCCAGTACTTC	CASSLGTGPQETQYF
TRBJ2-2	-	TRBV6-1	-	TGTGCCAGTAAGGACCACCCGAGGACCGGGGAGCTGTTTTTT	CASKDHPRTGELFF
TRBJ2-7	-	TRBV18	few	TGTGCCAGCTCGACGGGGATGCTCTACGAGCAGTACTTC	CASSTGMLYEQYF
TRBJ2-1	TRBD2	TRBV4-2	-	TGTGCCAGCAGCCAAGTCCGCCCAAATCGACTAGCAGCGGACGAGCAGTTCTTC	CASSQVRPNRLAADEQFF
TRBJ1-5	-	TRBV29-1	-	TGCAGCGTTGAGCTGGGCCTCAATCAGCCCCAGCATTTT	CSVELGLNQPQHF
TRBJ1-2	TRBD1	TRBV6-5	few	TGTGCCAGCAGTTCTACCCCGGGACAGGGAAGGGGCTACACCTTC	CASSSTPGQGRGYTF
TRBJ1-2	-	TRBV4-1	few	TGCGCCAGCAGCCCACCCTTGCGGGGGGTGAGTGGCTACACCTTC	CASSPPLRGVSGYTF
TRBJ2-7	-	TRBV18	few	TGTGCCAGCTCACCACGCCGGGACTCGATAGGCGAGCAGTACTTC	CASSPRRDSIGEQYF
TRBJ2-5	-	TRBV15	-	TGTGCCACCAGCAGAGTCGGAGAGACCCAGTACTTC	CATSRVGETQYF
TRBJ2-2	-	TRBV18	-	TGTGCCAGCTCACCCGTCCGGCAGTTAAACACCGGGGAGCTGTTTTTT	CASSPVRQLNTGELFF
TRBJ1-1	-	TRBV7-7	-	TGTGCCAGCAGCTTTAGGTTGAGGAACACTGAAGCTTTCTTT	CASSFRLRNTEAFF
TRBJ1-1	TRBD1	TRBV29-1	few	TGCAGCGGCAGTTGGACAGGGTCCTCTGAAGCTTTCTTT	CSGSWTGSSEAFF
TRBJ2-7	-	TRBV5-1	-	TGCGCCAGCAGCTTGGACGTAGGTGTAGCCTACGAGCAGTACTTC	CASSLDVGVAYEQYF
TRBJ2-5	-	TRBV5-1	-	TGCGCCAGCAGCCCCGGGAGCGGCCAAGAGACCCAGTACTTC	CASSPGSGQETQYF
TRBJ2-3	TRBD2	TRBV20-1	few	TGCAGTGCTAGTGGTTGGACTAGCGGGAGCTTTGCCCCAGATACGCAGTATTTT	CSASGWTSGSFAPDTQYF
TRBJ1-1	TRBD1	TRBV9	-	TGTGCCAGCAGCGAGGGGACAGGGTTGAACACTGAAGCTTTCTTT	CASSEGTGLNTEAFF
TRBJ2-7	TRBD2	TRBV10-3	few	TGTGCCATCAGGGCTGGGACTAGCGGGAACTACGAGCAGTACTTC	CAIRAGTSGNYEQYF
TRBJ1-1	-	TRBV20-1	few	TGCAGTGCTAGAAAGGGGCTGGACACTGAAGCTTTCTTT	CSARKGLDTEAFF